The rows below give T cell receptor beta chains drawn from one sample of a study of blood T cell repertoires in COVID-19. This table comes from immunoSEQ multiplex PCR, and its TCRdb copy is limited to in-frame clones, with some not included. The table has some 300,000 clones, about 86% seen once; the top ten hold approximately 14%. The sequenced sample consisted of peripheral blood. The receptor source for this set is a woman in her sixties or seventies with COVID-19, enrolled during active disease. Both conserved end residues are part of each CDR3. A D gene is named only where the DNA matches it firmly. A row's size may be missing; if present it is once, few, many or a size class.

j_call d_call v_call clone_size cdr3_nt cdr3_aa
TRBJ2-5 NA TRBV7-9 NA TGTGCCAGCAGCAGTGACCGATTTTGGCGGGACCAAGAGACCCAGTACTTC CASSSDRFWRDQETQYF
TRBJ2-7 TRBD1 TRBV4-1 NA TGCGCCAGCAGCTATGGGACAGCGAGCTCCTACGAGCAGTACTTC CASSYGTASSYEQYF
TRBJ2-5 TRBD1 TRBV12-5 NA TGTGCTAGTGGTCAAGGGACAGTGGAAGAGACCCAGTACTTC CASGQGTVEETQYF
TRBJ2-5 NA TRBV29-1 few TGCAGCGCCTATTCCAGGGTTGGGGAGACCCAGTACTTC CSAYSRVGETQYF
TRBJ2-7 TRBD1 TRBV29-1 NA TGCAGCGCTTCGATGACAGGGTTTTTGGGCGAGCAGTACTTC CSASMTGFLGEQYF
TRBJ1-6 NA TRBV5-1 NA TGCGCCAGCAGCTCCTCCGGGACACAGATGAATTCACCCCTCCACTTT CASSSSGTQMNSPLHF
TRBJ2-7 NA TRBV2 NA TGTGCCAGCAGTACAGGTCGTTCCTACGAGCAGTACTTC CASSTGRSYEQYF
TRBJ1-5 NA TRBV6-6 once TGTGCCAGCACTCCCGCCGGGACAAGCAATCAGCCCCAGCATTTT CASTPAGTSNQPQHF
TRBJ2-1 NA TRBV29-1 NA TGCAGCGTTGAGACGGGAGAAGCCAGCTCCTACAATGAGCAGTTCTTC CSVETGEASSYNEQFF
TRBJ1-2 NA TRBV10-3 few TGTGCCATCAGTGAGGGTTTCGGGAACTATGGCTACACCTTC CAISEGFGNYGYTF
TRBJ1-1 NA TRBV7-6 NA TGTGCCAGCAGCTCGGCGGGGGGTGCGAACACTGAAGCTTTCTTT CASSSAGGANTEAFF
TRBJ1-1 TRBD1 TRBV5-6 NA TGTGCCAGCAGCCCCGGGACAGCCGGCACTGAAGCTTTCTTT CASSPGTAGTEAFF
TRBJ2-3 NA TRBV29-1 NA TGCAGCGTTCAATCTCGGGGGGCCCAAGATACGCAGTATTTT CSVQSRGAQDTQYF
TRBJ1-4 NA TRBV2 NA TGTGCCAGCAGTGAAAGTCTGGTAAGGAGCGAAAAACTGTTTTTT CASSESLVRSEKLFF
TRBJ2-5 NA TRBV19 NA TGTGCCAGTAGTACTCTAGCGTACGAGACCCAGTACTTC CASSTLAYETQYF
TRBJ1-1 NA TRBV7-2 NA TGTGCCAGCAGCCCGACATATCTGACCACTGAAGCTTTCTTT CASSPTYLTTEAFF
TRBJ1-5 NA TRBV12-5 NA TGTGCTAGTGGTTCCACCCCGGATGGGGGGACTTATAGCAATCAGCCCCAGCATTTT CASGSTPDGGTYSNQPQHF
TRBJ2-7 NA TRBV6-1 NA TGTGCCAGCAGTGAAGCCCACCTTAGAGACGAGCAGTACTTC CASSEAHLRDEQYF
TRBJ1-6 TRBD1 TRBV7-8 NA TGTGCCAGCAGCATAAGACAGGGCGTTAATAATTCACCCCTCCACTTT CASSIRQGVNNSPLHF
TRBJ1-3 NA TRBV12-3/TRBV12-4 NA TGTGCCAGCAGTCGACAGGGAAACACCATATATTTT CASSRQGNTIYF
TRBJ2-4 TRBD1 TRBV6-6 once TGTGCCAGCAGTTACGGACAGGGGGGAAATATGATTCAGTACTTC CASSYGQGGNMIQYF
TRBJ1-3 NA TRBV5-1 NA TGCGCCAGCAGCGGAGGGGCTGGAAACACCATATATTTT CASSGGAGNTIYF
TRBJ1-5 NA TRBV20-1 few TGCAGTGCTAGTAGGGCAGGGGATCAGCCCCAGCATTTT CSASRAGDQPQHF
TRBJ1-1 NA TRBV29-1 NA TGCAGCGCTGCAGCGGACAGCCTCACTGAAGCTTTCTTT CSAAADSLTEAFF
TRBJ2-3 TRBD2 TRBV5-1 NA TGCGCCAGCAGCACTACTAGCGGGGGGAACACAGATACGCAGTATTTT CASSTTSGGNTDTQYF
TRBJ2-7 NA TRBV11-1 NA TGTGCCAGCAGCCCAGGGGATGGGTACGAGCAGTACTTC CASSPGDGYEQYF
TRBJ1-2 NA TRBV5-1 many TGCGCCAGCAGCTTGGGTTTCCAGGACTATGGCTACACCTTC CASSLGFQDYGYTF
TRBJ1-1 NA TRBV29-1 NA TGCAGCGTTGTTGGCCCCTCAATGAACACTGAAGCTTTCTTT CSVVGPSMNTEAFF
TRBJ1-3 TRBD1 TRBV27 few TGTGCCAGCAGCAGGGACAGGAACTCTGGAAACACCATATATTTT CASSRDRNSGNTIYF